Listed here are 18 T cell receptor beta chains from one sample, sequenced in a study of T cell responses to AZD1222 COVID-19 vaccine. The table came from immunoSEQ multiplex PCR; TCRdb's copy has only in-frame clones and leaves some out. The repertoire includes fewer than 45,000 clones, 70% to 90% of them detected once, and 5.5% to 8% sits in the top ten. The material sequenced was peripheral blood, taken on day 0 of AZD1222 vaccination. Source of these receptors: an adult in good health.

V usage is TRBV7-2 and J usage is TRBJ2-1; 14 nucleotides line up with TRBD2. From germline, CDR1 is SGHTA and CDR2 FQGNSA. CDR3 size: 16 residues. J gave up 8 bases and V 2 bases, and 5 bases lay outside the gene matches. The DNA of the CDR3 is TGTGCCAGCAGCTTATCCGGGACTAGCGGGAGCGATGAGCAGTTCTTC. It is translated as CASSLSGTSGSDEQFF.

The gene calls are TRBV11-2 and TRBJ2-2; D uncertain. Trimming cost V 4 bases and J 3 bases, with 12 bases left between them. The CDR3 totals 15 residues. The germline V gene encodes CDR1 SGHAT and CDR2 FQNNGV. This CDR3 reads CASSSGWPDTGELFF. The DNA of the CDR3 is TGTGCCAGCAGCTCCGGCTGGCCGGACACCGGGGAGCTGTTTTTT.

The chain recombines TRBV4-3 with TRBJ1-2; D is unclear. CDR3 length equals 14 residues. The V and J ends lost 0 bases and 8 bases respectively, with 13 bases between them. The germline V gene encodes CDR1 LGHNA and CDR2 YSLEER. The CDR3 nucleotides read TGCGCCAGCAGCCAAGAGGGTTACGCGAGGGGCTACACCTTC. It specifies CASSQEGYARGYTF.

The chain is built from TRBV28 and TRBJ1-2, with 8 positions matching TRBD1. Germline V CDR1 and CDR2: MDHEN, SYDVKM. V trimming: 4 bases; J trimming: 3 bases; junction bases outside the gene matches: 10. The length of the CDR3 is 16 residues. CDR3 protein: CASSYPRQGKDYGYTF. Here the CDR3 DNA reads TGTGCCAGCAGTTACCCCAGACAGGGGAAGGACTATGGCTACACCTTC.

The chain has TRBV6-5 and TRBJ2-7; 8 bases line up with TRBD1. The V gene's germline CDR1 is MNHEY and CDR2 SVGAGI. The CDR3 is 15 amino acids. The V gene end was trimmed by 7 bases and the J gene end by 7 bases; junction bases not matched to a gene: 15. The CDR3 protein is CASTPHRGATGEQYF. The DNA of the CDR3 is TGTGCCAGCACCCCACACAGGGGGGCAACTGGGGAGCAGTACTTC.

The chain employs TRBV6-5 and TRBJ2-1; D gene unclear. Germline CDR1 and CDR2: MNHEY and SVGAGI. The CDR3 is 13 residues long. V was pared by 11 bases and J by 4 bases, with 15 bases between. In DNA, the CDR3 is TGTGCCTCCCTGATCTGGAATTACAATGAGCAGTTCTTC. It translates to CASLIWNYNEQFF.

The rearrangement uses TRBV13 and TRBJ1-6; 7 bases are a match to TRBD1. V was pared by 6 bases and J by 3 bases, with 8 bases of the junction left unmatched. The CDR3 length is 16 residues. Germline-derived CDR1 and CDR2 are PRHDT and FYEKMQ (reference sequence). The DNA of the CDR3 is TGTGCCAGCAGGACTGGGACAGCCAGCTATAATTCACCCCTCCACTTT. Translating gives CASRTGTASYNSPLHF.

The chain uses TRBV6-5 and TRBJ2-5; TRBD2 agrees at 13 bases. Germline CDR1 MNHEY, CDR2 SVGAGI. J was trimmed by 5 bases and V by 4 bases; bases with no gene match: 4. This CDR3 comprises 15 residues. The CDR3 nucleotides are TGTGCCAGCAGTTTCTCGACTAGCGGGAGGGAGACCCAGTACTTC. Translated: CASSFSTSGRETQYF.

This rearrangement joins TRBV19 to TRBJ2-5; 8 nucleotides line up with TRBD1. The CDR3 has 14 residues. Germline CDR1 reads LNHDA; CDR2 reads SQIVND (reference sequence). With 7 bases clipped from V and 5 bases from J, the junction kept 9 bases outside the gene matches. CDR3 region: CASNQDRAGETQYF. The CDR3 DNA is TGTGCCAGTAATCAGGACAGGGCTGGGGAGACCCAGTACTTC.

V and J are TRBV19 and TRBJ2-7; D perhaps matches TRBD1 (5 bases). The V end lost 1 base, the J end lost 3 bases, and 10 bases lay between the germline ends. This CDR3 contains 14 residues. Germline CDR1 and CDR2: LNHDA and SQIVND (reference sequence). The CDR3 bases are TGTGCCAGTAGTATAGCGAAAGGGGTCTACGAGCAGTACTTC. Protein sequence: CASSIAKGVYEQYF.

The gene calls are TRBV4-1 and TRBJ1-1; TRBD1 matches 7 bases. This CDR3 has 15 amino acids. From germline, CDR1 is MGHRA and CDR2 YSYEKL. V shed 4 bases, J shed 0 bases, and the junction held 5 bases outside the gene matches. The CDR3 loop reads CASSLSGGLNTEAFF. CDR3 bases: TGCGCCAGCAGCCTATCAGGGGGATTGAACACTGAAGCTTTCTTT.

The CDR3 here is CASSQDYGYSNQPQHF. For the CDR3, the DNA is TGCGCCAGCAGCCAAGATTACGGATATAGCAATCAGCCCCAGCATTTT. The chain is built from TRBV4-1 and TRBJ1-5; D is ambiguous. Germline V gene data show CDR1 as MGHRA and CDR2 as YSYEKL. With 0 bases removed from V and 0 bases from J, the gap between germline ends came to 9 bases. The CDR3 runs 16 residues.

The CDR3 here is CASSDGQFYGYTF. CDR3 nucleotides: TGTGCCAGCAGTGACGGCCAGTTCTATGGCTACACCTTC. The chain is built from TRBV2 and TRBJ1-2, with unresolved D. There are 13 residues in the CDR3. Germline V CDR1 and CDR2: SNHLY, FYNNEI. V lost 3 bases to trimming and J lost 4 bases, with 9 bases between them. Looking up the rest from reference TRBV2 and TRBJ1-2 gives the full variable domain: EPEVTQTPSHQVTQMGQEVILRCVPISNHLYFYWYRQILGQKVEFLVSFYNNEISEKSEIFDDQFSVERPDGSNFTLKIRSTKLEDSAMYFCASSDGQFYGYTFGSGTRLTVV.

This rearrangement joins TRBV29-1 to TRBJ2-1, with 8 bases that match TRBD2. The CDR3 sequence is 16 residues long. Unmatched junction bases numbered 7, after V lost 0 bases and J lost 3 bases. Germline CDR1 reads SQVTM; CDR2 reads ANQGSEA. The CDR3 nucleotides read TGCAGCGTTGAAGATCAACGAGCGGGGGTCTACAATGAGCAGTTCTTC. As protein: CSVEDQRAGVYNEQFF.

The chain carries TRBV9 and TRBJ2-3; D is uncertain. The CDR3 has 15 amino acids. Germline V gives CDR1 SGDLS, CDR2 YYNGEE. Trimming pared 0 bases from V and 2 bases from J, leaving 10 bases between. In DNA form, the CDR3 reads TGTGCCAGCAGCGTAGGCGTTAGCAACACAGATACGCAGTATTTT. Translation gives CASSVGVSNTDTQYF.

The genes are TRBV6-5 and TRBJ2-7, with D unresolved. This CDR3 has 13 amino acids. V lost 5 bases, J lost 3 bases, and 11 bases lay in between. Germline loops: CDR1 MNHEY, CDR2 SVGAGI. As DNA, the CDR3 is TGTGCCAGCAGTCTAGGCTACTTCTACGAGCAGTACTTC. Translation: CASSLGYFYEQYF.

For the CDR3, the DNA is TGTGCCAGCAGGGGACTGGGGGGCCCAGATACGCAGTATTTT. Translation gives CASRGLGGPDTQYF. V and J are TRBV28 and TRBJ2-3, with D tentatively TRBD1 or TRBD2 (6 bases each). Trimming cost V 6 bases and J 4 bases, with 14 bases left between them. CDR1 and CDR2 from the germline V gene are MDHEN and SYDVKM. The CDR3 has 14 residues. The whole variable domain, remainder taken from reference TRBV28 and TRBJ2-3, is DVKVTQSSRYLVKRTGEKVFLECVQDMDHENMFWYRQDPGLGLRLIYFSYDVKMKEKGDIPEGYSVSREKKERFSLILESASTNQTSMYLCASRGLGGPDTQYFGPGTRLTVL.

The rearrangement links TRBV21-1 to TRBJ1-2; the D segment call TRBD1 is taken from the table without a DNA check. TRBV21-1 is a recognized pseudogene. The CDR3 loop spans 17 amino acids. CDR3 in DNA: TGTGCCAGCAGCAAACCAAAGGACAGGGGCTCTTTCTATGGCTACACCTTC. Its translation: CASSKPKDRGSFYGYTF.